The sequence of this T cell receptor (beta chain) was determined in a study of shared clonotypes between healthy human individuals. Study-level background: The donors, two women and three men, were aged 18 to 49.

The table came from immunoSEQ multiplex PCR; TCRdb's copy has only in-frame clones and leaves some out. This sample has around 500,000 clones, with roughly 80% found just once. Germline CDR1 and CDR2: ENHRY and SYGVKD. The V gene end was trimmed by 3 bases and the J gene end by 15 bases; junction bases not matched to a gene: 7. The CDR3 runs to 13 residues. Donation came from healthy HIV-negative adults that had no recent acute infections or vaccinations. The chain carries TRBV10-3 and TRBJ2-1; 11 bases fit TRBD1. The TCR was taken from a woman aged 40 to 50 in good health. Some clones in this sample may be carry-over from other donors' samples. The sample was PBMCs. CDR3 in amino acids: CAISDSDRGHRFF. The CDR3 DNA is TGTGCCATCAGTGACTCGGACAGGGGGCACCGGTTCTTC.